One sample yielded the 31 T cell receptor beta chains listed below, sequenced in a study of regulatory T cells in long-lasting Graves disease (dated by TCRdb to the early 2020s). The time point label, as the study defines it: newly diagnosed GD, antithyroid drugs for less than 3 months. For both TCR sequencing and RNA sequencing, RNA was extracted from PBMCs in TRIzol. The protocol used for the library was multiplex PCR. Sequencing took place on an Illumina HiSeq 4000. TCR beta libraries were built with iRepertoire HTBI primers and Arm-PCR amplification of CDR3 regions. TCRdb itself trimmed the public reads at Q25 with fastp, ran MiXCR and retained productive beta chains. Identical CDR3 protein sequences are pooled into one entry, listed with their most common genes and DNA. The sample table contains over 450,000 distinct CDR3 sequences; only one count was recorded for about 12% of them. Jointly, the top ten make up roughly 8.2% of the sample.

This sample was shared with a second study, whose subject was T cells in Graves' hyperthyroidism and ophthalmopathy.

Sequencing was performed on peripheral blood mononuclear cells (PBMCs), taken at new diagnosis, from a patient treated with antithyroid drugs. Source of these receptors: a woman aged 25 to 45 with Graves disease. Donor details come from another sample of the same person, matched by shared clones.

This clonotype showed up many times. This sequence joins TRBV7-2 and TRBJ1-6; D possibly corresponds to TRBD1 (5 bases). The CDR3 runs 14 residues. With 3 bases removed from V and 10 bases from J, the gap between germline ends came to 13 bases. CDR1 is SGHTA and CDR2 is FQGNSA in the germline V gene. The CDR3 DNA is TGTGCCAGCAGCTTTAGGGGAGATAGATCACCCCTCCACTTT. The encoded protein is CASSFRGDRSPLHF. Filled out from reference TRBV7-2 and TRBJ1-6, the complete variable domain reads GAGVSQSPSNKVTEKGKDVELRCDPISGHTALYWYRQSLGQGLEFLIYFQGNSAPDKSGLPSDRFSAERTGGSVSTLTIQRTQQEDSAVYLCASSFRGDRSPLHFGNGTRLTVT.

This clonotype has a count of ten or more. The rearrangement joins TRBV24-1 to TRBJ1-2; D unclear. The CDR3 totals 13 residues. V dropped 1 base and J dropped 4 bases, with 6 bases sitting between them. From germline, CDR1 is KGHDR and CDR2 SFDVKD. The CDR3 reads CATSDFNSYGYTF. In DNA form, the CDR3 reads TGTGCCACCAGTGATTTCAACTCCTATGGCTACACCTTC.

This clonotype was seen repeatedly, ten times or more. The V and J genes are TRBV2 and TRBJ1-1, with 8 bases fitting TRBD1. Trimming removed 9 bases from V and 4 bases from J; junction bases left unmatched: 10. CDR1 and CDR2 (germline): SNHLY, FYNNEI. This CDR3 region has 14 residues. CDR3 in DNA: TGTGCCAGACTCCCGGGACAGGTGGGCACTGAAGCTTTCTTT. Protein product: CARLPGQVGTEAFF.

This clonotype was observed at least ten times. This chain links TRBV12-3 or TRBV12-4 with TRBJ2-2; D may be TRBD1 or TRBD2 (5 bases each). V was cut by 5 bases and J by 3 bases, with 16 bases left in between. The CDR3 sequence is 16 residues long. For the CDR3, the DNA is TGTGCCAGCAGTCCCATTGAGAGGGGAGACACCGGGGAGCTGTTTTTT. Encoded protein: CASSPIERGDTGELFF.

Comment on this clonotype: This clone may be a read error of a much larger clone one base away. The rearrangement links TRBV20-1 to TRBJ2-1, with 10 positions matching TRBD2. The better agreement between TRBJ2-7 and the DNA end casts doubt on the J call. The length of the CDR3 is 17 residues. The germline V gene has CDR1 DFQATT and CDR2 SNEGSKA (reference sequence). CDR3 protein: CSARDPASGSVYNEQYF. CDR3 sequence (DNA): TGCAGTGCTAGAGATCCGGCTAGCGGGAGTGTTTACAATGAGCAGTACTTC.

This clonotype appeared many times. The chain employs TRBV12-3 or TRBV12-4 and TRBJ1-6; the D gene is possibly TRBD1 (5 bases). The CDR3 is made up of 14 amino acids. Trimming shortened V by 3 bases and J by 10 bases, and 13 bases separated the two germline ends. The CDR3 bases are TGTGCCAGCAGTTTTGGTACGGGGCGCTCACCCCTCCACTTT. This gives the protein CASSFGTGRSPLHF.

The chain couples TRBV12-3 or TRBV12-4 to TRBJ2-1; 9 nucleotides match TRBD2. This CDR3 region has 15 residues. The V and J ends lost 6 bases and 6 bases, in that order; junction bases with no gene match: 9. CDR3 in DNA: TGTGCCAGCAGCCCAAATAGCGGGAGCCCCAATGAGCAGTTCTTC. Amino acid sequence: CASSPNSGSPNEQFF.

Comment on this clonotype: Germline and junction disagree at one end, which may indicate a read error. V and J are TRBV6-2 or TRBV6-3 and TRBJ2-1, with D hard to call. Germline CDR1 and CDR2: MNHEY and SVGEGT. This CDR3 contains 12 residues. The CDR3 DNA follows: TGTGCCAGCAGTTACTCCACCCATGAGCGGTTCTTC. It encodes CASSYSTHERFF.

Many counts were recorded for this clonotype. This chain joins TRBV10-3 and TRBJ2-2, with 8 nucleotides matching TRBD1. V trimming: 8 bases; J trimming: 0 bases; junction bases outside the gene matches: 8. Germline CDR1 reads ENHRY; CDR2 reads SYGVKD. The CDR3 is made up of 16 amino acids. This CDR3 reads CAIRTGFDPNTGELFF. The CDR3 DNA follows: TGTGCCATCCGGACAGGGTTCGACCCGAACACCGGGGAGCTGTTTTTT.

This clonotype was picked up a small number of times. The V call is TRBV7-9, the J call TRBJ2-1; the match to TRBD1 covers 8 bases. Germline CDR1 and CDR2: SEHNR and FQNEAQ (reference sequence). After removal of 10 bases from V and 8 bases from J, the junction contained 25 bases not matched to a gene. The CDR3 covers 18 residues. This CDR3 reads CATPPGTGHKTGNYEQFF. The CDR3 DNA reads TGTGCCACCCCCCCGGGGACAGGACACAAGACAGGAAATTATGAGCAGTTCTTC. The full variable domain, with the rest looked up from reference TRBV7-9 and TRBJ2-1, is DTGVSQNPRHKITKRGQNVTFRCDPISEHNRLYWYRQTLGQGPEFLTYFQNEAQLEKSRLLSDRFSAERPKGSFSTLEIQRTEQGDSAMYLCATPPGTGHKTGNYEQFFGPGTRLTVL.

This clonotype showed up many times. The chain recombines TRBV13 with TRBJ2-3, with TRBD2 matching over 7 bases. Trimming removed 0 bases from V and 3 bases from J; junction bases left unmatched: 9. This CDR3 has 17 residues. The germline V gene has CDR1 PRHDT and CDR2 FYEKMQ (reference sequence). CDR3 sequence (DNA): TGTGCCAGCAGCTTAGGCCTAGGCGGGAGTAGGACAGATACGCAGTATTTT. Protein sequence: CASSLGLGGSRTDTQYF.

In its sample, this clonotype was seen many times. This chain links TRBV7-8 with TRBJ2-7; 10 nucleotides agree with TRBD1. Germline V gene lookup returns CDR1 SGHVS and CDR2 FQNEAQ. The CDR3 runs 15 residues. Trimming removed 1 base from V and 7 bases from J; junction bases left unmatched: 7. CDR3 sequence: CASSLEGTGVREQYF. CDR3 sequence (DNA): TGTGCCAGCAGCTTAGAAGGGACAGGGGTGAGGGAGCAGTACTTC.

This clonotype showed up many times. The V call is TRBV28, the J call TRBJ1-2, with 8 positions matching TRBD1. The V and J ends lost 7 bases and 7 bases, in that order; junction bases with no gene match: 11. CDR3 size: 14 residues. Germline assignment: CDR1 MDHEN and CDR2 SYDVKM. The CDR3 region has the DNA TGTGCCAGCACTGACAGGGGTGAGGTTGGTGGCTACACCTTC. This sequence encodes CASTDRGEVGGYTF.

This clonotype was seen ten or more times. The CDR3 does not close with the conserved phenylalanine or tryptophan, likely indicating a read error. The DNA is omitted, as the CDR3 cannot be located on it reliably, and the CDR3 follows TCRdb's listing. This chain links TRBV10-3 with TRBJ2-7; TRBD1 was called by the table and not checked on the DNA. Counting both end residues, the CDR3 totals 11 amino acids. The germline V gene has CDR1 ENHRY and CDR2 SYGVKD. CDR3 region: CAISEGGRGAL.

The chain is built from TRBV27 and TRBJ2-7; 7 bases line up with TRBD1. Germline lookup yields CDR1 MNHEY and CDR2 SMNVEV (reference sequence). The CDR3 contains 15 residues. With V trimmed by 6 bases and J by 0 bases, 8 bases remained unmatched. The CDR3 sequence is CASRPTGLYSYEQYF. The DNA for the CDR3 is TGTGCCAGCAGGCCGACAGGGCTTTACTCCTACGAGCAGTACTTC.

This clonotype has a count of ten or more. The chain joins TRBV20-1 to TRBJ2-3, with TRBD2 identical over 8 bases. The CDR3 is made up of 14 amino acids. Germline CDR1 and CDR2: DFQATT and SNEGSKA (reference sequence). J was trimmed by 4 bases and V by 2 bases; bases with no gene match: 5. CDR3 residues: CSARTSGSADTQYF. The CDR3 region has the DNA TGCAGTGCTAGAACGAGCGGGAGCGCAGATACGCAGTATTTT.

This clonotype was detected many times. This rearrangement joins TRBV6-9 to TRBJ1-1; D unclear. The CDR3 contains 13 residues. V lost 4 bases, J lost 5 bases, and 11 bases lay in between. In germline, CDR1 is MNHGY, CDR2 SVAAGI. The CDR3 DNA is TGTGCCAGCAGTTTCCGGGGTCGTACTGAAGCTTTCTTT. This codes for CASSFRGRTEAFF.

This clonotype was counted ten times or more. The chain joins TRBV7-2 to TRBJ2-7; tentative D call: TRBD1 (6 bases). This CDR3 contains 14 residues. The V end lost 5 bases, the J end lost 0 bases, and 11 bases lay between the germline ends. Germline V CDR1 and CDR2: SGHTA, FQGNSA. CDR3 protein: CASSGDTYSYEQYF. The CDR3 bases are TGTGCCAGCAGCGGGGACACCTACTCCTACGAGCAGTACTTC. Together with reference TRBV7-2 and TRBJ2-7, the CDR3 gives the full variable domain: GAGVSQSPSNKVTEKGKDVELRCDPISGHTALYWYRQSLGQGLEFLIYFQGNSAPDKSGLPSDRFSAERTGGSVSTLTIQRTQQEDSAVYLCASSGDTYSYEQYFGPGTRLTVT.

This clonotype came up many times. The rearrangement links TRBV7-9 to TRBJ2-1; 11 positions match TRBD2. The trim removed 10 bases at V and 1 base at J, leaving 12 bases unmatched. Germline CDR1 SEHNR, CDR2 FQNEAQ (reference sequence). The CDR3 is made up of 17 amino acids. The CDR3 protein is CATPTSGKELSYNEQFF. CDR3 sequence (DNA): TGTGCCACCCCGACTAGCGGGAAGGAGTTGTCCTACAATGAGCAGTTCTTC.

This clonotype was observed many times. In DNA, the CDR3 is TGTGCCAGCAGCCTCGGGACAGGGATGAGTTGGGAAAAACTGTTTTTT. Translated: CASSLGTGMSWEKLFF. The rearrangement links TRBV7-2 to TRBJ1-4, with TRBD1 matching over 9 bases. The germline CDR1 and CDR2 sequences are SGHTA and FQGNSA. This CDR3 spans 16 amino acids. The junction had 12 bases not matched to a gene; V was cut back by 5 bases and J by 8 bases.

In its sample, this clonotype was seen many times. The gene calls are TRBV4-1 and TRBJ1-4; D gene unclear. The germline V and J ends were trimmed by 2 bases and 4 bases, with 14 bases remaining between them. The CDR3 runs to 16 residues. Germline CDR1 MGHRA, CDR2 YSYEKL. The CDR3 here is CASSQSLAGVNEKLFF. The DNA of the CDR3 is TGCGCCAGCAGCCAATCACTGGCCGGTGTTAATGAAAAACTGTTTTTT.

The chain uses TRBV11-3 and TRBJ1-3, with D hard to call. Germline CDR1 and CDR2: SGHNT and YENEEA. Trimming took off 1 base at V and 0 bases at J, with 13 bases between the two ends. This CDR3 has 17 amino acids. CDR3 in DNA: TGTGCCAGCAGCTTAGTGCAAGTGCTGGGCTCTGGAAACACCATATATTTT. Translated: CASSLVQVLGSGNTIYF.

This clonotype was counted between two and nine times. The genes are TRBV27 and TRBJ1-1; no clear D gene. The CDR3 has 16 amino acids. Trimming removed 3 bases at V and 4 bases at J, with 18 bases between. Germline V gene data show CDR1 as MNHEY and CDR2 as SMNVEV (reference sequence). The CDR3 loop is CASSFLRVEAGTEAFF. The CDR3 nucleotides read TGTGCCAGCAGTTTTCTAAGGGTTGAGGCCGGCACTGAAGCTTTCTTT.

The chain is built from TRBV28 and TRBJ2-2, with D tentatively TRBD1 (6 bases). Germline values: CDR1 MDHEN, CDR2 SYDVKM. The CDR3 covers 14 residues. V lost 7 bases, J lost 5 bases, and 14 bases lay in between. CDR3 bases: TGTGCCAGCATCCCCGGGACACCGACCGGGGAGCTGTTTTTT. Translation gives CASIPGTPTGELFF.

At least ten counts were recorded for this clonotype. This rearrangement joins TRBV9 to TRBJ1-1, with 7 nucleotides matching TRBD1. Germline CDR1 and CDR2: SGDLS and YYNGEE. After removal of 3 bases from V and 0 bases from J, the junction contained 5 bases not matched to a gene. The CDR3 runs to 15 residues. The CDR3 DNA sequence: TGTGCCAGCAGCGGCGGACAGGAGATGAACACTGAAGCTTTCTTT. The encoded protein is CASSGGQEMNTEAFF.

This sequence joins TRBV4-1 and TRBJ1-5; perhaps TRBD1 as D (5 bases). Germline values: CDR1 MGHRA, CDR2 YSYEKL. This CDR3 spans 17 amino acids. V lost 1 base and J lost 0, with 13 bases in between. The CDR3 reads CASSQAGTGDSNQPQHF. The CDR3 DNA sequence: TGCGCCAGCAGCCAAGCTGGGACTGGGGATAGCAATCAGCCCCAGCATTTT.

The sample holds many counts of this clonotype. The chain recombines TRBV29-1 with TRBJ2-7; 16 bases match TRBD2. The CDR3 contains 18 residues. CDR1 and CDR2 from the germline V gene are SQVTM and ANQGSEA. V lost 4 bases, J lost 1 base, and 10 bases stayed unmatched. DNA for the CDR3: TGCAGCGTTGCCGGGACTAGCGGGAGGGCCGTGAAGTCCTACGAGCAGTACTTC. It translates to CSVAGTSGRAVKSYEQYF.

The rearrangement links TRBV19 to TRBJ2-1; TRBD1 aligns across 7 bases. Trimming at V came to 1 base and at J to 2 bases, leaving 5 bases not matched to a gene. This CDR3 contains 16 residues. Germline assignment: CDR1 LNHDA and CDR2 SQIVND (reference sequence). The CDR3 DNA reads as TGTGCCAGTAGTATAGTACCCGGGACAGCCTACAATGAGCAGTTCTTC. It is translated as CASSIVPGTAYNEQFF.

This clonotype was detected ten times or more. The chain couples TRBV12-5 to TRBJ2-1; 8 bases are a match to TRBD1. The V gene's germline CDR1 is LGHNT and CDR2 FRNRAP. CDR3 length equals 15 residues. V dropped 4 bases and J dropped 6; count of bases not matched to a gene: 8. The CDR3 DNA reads TGTGCTAGTGGTTCTGGGACAGGTAACCCCAATGAGCAGTTCTTC. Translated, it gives CASGSGTGNPNEQFF. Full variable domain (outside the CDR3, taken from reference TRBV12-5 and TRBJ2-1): DARVTQTPRHKVTEMGQEVTMRCQPILGHNTVFWYRQTMMQGLELLAYFRNRAPLDDSGMPKDRFSAEMPDATLATLKIQPSEPRDSAVYFCASGSGTGNPNEQFFGPGTRLTVL.

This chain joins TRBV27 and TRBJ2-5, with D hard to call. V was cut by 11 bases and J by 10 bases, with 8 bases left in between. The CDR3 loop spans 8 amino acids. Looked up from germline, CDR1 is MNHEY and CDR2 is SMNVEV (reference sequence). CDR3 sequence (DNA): TGTGCCTTCATGGACCAGTACTTC. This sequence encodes CAFMDQYF.

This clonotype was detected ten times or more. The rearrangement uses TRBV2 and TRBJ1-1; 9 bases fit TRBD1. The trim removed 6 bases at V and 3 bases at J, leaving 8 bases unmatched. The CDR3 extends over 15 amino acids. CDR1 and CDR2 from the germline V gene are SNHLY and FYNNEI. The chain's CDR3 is CASREGQGIDTEAFF. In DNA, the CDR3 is TGTGCCAGCAGGGAGGGACAGGGCATCGACACTGAAGCTTTCTTT.